This T cell receptor beta chain was captured in a study (dated by TCRdb to between 2015 and 2016). V and J are truncated by 6 bases and 6 bases respectively, leaving an intervening sequence of 16 bases. The CDR3 sequence holds 13 residues, the cysteine and phenylalanine included. Only the CDR3 region is kept as DNA, spanning 39 bases read in frame from base 1. CDR1 DFQATT and CDR2 SNEGSKA were looked up in the germline V gene (reference sequence). This clonotype was seen at least ten times. Its antigen remains undetermined. Base qualities are not provided; no much larger clone lies one nucleotide away. Libraries came from RT-PCR. Sequencing instrument: Illumina MiSeq. The public reads were reprocessed in TCRdb via fastp at Q25 and MiXCR, keeping in-frame beta chains. Rows with one shared CDR3 protein collapse into an entry with the most common genes and DNA. This sample lists about 700,000 distinct CDR3 sequences; approximately 14% were detected once. Roughly 3.6% of the sample is taken by the ten largest.

Material: memory CD4+ T cells from blood. The TCR originated in a female donor in good health, serving as a healthy control. The chain couples TRBV20-1 to TRBJ2-3; 6 matching bases give a weak D call of TRBD1. In nucleotide form, the sequence is TGCAGTGCCCCGGACTCCACAGGGGATACGCAGTATTTT. Its amino acids are CSAPDSTGDTQYF.